One sample yielded the 17 T cell receptor beta chains listed below, sequenced in a study of cytomegalovirus exposure and HLA in healthy donors. Use of 60 Vbeta and 13 Jbeta primers characterized the PCR. The assay was immunoSEQ multiplex PCR, and TCRdb's table has in-frame clones only and misses some. This sample yields over 75,000 clones, of which about 88% are seen a single time; approximately 2.4% belongs to the top ten. Sequencing input: PBMCs. The receptors derive from a woman aged 45-65 years in good health and CMV-seronegative.

This clone was seen a single time. The gene calls are TRBV7-3 and TRBJ1-6, with TRBD1 matching 8 bases. Germline CDR1 reads SGHTA; CDR2 reads FQGTGA. The V segment lost 0 bases and the J segment 11 bases; nucleotides outside the gene matches: 3. This CDR3 has 14 residues. CDR3 sequence (DNA): TGTGCCAGCAGCTTAACTCCAGGGGGCGCACCCCTCCACTTT. This codes for CASSLTPGGAPLHF. Combining the CDR3 with reference TRBV7-3 and TRBJ1-6 gives the whole variable domain GAGVSQTPSNKVTEKGKYVELRCDPISGHTALYWYRQSLGQGPEFLIYFQGTGAADDSGLPNDRFFAVRPEGSVSTLKIQRTERGDSAVYLCASSLTPGGAPLHFGNGTRLTVT.

This clone showed up just a few times. This chain uses TRBV6-1 with TRBJ2-3, with 12 bases that match TRBD2. Germline V gene lookup returns CDR1 MNHNS and CDR2 SASEGT. The CDR3 is 17 residues long. The trim removed 4 bases at V and 4 bases at J, leaving 9 bases unmatched. CDR3 in DNA: TGTGCCAGCAGTGTGGCTAGCGGGGGGGCGGTGTCAGATACGCAGTATTTT. This encodes CASSVASGGAVSDTQYF.

This chain uses TRBV18 with TRBJ2-5, with D tentatively TRBD1 (5 bases). The J call may be wrong; the DNA end is better matched by TRBJ2-7. From germline, CDR1 is KGHSH and CDR2 LQKENI. The CDR3 length is 15 residues. The CDR3 protein is CASSKKQGAKDEQYF. In DNA, the CDR3 is TGTGCCAGCTCAAAAAAGCAAGGGGCCAAGGACGAGCAGTACTTC.

The gene calls are TRBV5-1 and TRBJ2-1; 9 bases match TRBD2. Per germline, CDR1 SGHRS and CDR2 YFSETQ. The CDR3 spans 13 residues. The J segment lost 7 bases and the V segment lost 7 bases, leaving 6 bases of the junction unmatched. In DNA, the CDR3 is TGCGCCAGCCCAATAGCGGGAGATAATGAGCAGTTCTTC. The encoded protein is CASPIAGDNEQFF.

The rearrangement links TRBV27 to TRBJ2-3, with D tentatively TRBD2 (6 bases). The CDR3 consists of 15 residues. CDR1 and CDR2 (germline): MNHEY, SMNVEV (reference sequence). The V end was cut by 4 bases, the J end by 3 bases, with 14 bases between. For the CDR3, the DNA is TGTGCCAGCAGTTGGGGCGGGGTTCCAACAGATACGCAGTATTTT. Encoded protein: CASSWGGVPTDTQYF.

The chain is built from TRBV28 and TRBJ2-7; 9 nucleotides line up with TRBD2. Germline loops: CDR1 MDHEN, CDR2 SYDVKM. V trimming: 7 bases; J trimming: 3 bases; junction bases outside the gene matches: 4. CDR3 length: 13 residues. CDR3 sequence: CASNLAGNYEQYF. The CDR3 DNA sequence: TGTGCCAGCAACCTAGCGGGAAACTACGAGCAGTACTTC.

CDR3 DNA: TGTGCCAGTAGTCGTTGGCCGGGAATCTCTCCACGTGAAAACACTGAAGCTTTCTTT. Its protein is CASSRWPGISPRENTEAFF. The V call is TRBV19, the J call TRBJ1-1; D call uncertain. V was trimmed by 5 bases and J by 2 bases, leaving 27 bases between them. This CDR3 spans 19 amino acids. The germline V gene encodes CDR1 LNHDA and CDR2 SQIVND (reference sequence).

This clone was seen more than once but under ten times. This sequence joins TRBV4-1 and TRBJ2-3; 7 bases line up with TRBD2. Germline-derived CDR1 and CDR2 are MGHRA and YSYEKL. V trimming: 0 bases; J trimming: 1 base; junction bases outside the gene matches: 4. This CDR3 has 16 residues. CDR3 bases: TGCGCCAGCAGCCAAGAGGCGGGAGCCGGCACAGATACGCAGTATTTT. Its protein product is CASSQEAGAGTDTQYF.

This clone was observed a single time. This sequence joins TRBV6-1 and TRBJ1-2; D is unresolved. The CDR3 covers 15 residues. Germline loops: CDR1 MNHNS, CDR2 SASEGT. V lost 0 bases, J lost 8 bases, and 16 bases lay in between. The CDR3 region has the DNA TGTGCCAGCAGTGAAGCATCAGGCGGGCGCGCGGGCTACACCTTC. Protein: CASSEASGGRAGYTF.

The chain recombines TRBV11-2 with TRBJ2-1; perhaps TRBD2 as D (5 bases). The CDR3 has 14 amino acids. Per germline, CDR1 SGHAT and CDR2 FQNNGV. Trimming removed 3 bases from V and 4 bases from J, with 10 bases in between. CDR3 region: CASSFDYQYNEQFF. DNA of the CDR3: TGTGCCAGCAGCTTTGACTATCAATACAATGAGCAGTTCTTC.

V is TRBV19 and J is TRBJ1-1, with 10 bases matching TRBD1. The V gene end was trimmed by 6 bases and the J gene end by 7 bases; junction bases not matched to a gene: 11. The CDR3 is 15 amino acids. CDR1 is LNHDA and CDR2 is SQIVND in the germline V gene (reference sequence). The chain's CDR3 is CASSELPGTGVEAFF. In DNA, the CDR3 is TGTGCCAGTAGCGAACTGCCCGGGACAGGGGTTGAAGCTTTCTTT.

The chain recombines TRBV6-1 with TRBJ1-1, with a weak D call TRBD1 (6 bases). The CDR3 is 12 residues long. CDR1 and CDR2 from the germline V gene are MNHNS and SASEGT. Trimming removed 8 bases from V and 8 bases from J, with 15 bases in between. In DNA, the CDR3 is TGTGCCAGCGGGCAGGGGAGATTGGAAGCTTTCTTT. Translating it yields CASGQGRLEAFF.

This clone was detected a few times. The chain couples TRBV10-3 to TRBJ2-1; TRBD2 might be the D (7 bases). V was pared by 0 bases and J by 0 bases, with 9 bases between. The germline V gene encodes CDR1 ENHRY and CDR2 SYGVKD. The CDR3 totals 16 residues. The CDR3 protein is CAISESGGLSYNEQFF. The CDR3 region has the DNA TGTGCCATCAGTGAGTCGGGGGGGCTCTCCTACAATGAGCAGTTCTTC.

The chain links TRBV9 to TRBJ2-1; the match to TRBD2 covers 11 bases. Germline-derived CDR1 and CDR2 are SGDLS and YYNGEE. V shed 4 bases and J 12 bases; nucleotides not matched to a gene: 15. The CDR3 is 16 residues long. CDR3 sequence: CASSPRLAGPQEGQFF. The CDR3 bases are TGTGCCAGCAGCCCTCGACTAGCGGGACCCCAAGAGGGGCAGTTCTTC.

V is TRBV5-6 and J is TRBJ1-2; 9 bases match TRBD1. The CDR3 has 16 amino acids. CDR1 is SGHDT and CDR2 is YYEEEE in the germline V gene. V lost 0 bases to trimming and J lost 1 base; unmatched junction nucleotides: 4. The CDR3 DNA sequence: TGTGCCAGCAGCTTGGGGGGACAGGGAAATAACTATGGCTACACCTTC. It specifies CASSLGGQGNNYGYTF.

The rearrangement uses TRBV29-1 and TRBJ2-7; 11 bases are shared with TRBD2. This CDR3 is built from 15 residues. The germline V gene encodes CDR1 SQVTM and CDR2 ANQGSEA. V shed 2 bases and J 6 bases; nucleotides not matched to a gene: 9. The CDR3 region is CSVETSGSSNGEQYF. Written as DNA, the CDR3 is TGCAGCGTTGAAACTAGCGGGAGTAGTAACGGCGAGCAGTACTTC.

This clone was counted once. CDR3 amino acids: CASSQTSGNYNEQFF. The CDR3 DNA reads TGTGCCAGCAGCCAGACTAGTGGAAACTACAATGAGCAGTTCTTC. V usage is TRBV7-2 and J usage is TRBJ2-1, with D possibly matching TRBD2 (6 bases). The CDR3 has 15 amino acids. The V gene's germline CDR1 is SGHTA and CDR2 FQGNSA. V lost 5 bases to trimming and J lost 3 bases, with 14 bases between them.